A single T cell receptor (beta chain) is shown here with its context. The sample holds other DNA sequences that translate to the same CDR3. This entry belongs to a study of blood T cell repertoires in COVID-19. This CDR3 contains 14 residues. V dropped 0 bases and J dropped 5 bases, with 10 bases sitting between them. Looked up from germline, CDR1 is MNHEY and CDR2 is SVGAGI. Authors' data handling: From reference gene primer amplification, estimates of nucleated cell counts were derived. Some clones are missing from TCRdb's copy, which holds only in-frame ones; the method was immunoSEQ multiplex PCR. From that table come the V and J calls and clone size; the DNA was used to work out D and trimming. The profile shows around 620,000 clones, about 90% of them singletons.

This sequence originates from a woman in her late teens or twenties with acute or convalescent COVID-19. Material: peripheral blood. The J gene is TRBJ1-1, the V gene TRBV6-5, with a possible D match to TRBD1 (6 bases). CDR3 in amino acids: CASSYSGRGTEAFF. The DNA of the CDR3 is TGTGCCAGCAGTTACTCGGGCAGGGGAACTGAAGCTTTCTTT.